This T cell receptor beta chain was captured in a study of neurological immune-mediated disorders. Notes on the study in general: Sharing of CDR3 amino acid sequences among expanded clones across subjects was absent, suggesting private repertoires in all groups.

Time point denoted: longitudinal time-point 3. This clonotype has ten or more counts. Its antigen is not identified. V dropped 3 bases and J dropped 2; count of bases not matched to a gene: 9. This CDR3 comprises 16 residues. CDR1 is DFQATT, CDR2 SNEGSKA, per germline (reference sequence). MiXCR, run by TCRdb on the 5' RACE reads, gives a single entry per CDR3 protein. The profile shows 53,000 or so distinct CDR3 sequences, 8% to 9% of them singletons. The sample was PBMCs. V is TRBV20-1 and J is TRBJ1-5; 8 bases are a match to TRBD1. The TCR originated in a woman aged 40 to 50 in good health. CDR3 region: CSASLIQGGGNQPQHF. In nucleotides, the CDR3 is TGCAGTGCTAGCCTCATACAGGGGGGAGGCAATCAGCCCCAGCATTTT.